This T cell receptor beta chain was captured in a study of blood T cell repertoires in COVID-19. As for the study in general: The origin of the acute and convalescent COVID-19 samples was the United States, Italy and Spain. T cells, B-cell-depleted T cells, or PBMCs provided the cDNA or gDNA that served as material.

This clone came up once. Original handling: Amplified reference gene primers provided the basis for estimating nucleated cell counts. TCRdb's table, derived via immunoSEQ multiplex PCR, lists solely in-frame clones and lacks some. V and J calls plus clone size are reproduced from that table; the DNA served to infer D and trimming. This sample has roughly 250,000 clones, with approximately 90% found just once. Germline V CDR1 and CDR2: SGHNT, YYREEE (reference sequence). The CDR3 is 14 residues long. Trimming took off 0 bases at V and 5 bases at J, with 10 bases between the two ends. The TCR sequence derives from a woman in her 40s with acute or convalescent COVID-19. The material sequenced was peripheral blood. The chain employs TRBV5-4 and TRBJ2-3; possible D gene TRBD1, 6 bases. CDR3 residues: CASSLGGPGDTQYF. CDR3 coding DNA: TGTGCCAGCAGCTTGGGGGGGCCGGGAGATACGCAGTATTTT. The whole variable domain, remainder taken from reference TRBV5-4 and TRBJ2-3, is ETGVTQSPTHLIKTRGQQVTLRCSSQSGHNTVSWYQQALGQGPQFIFQYYREEENGRGNFPPRFSGLQFPNYSSELNVNALELDDSALYLCASSLGGPGDTQYFGPGTRLTVL.